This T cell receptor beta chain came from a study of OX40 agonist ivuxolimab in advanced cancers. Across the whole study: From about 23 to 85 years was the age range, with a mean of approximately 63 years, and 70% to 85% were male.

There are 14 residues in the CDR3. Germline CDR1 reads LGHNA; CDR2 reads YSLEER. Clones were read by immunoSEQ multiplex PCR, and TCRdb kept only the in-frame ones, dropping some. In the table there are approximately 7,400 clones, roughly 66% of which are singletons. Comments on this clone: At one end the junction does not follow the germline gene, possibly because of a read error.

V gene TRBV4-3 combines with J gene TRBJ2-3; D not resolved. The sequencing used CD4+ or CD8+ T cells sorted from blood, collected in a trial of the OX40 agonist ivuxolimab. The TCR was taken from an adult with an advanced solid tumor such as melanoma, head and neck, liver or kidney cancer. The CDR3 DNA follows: TGCGCCAGCAGCGAAGACCGGGTCACAGATACGCAGTATTTT. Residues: CASSEDRVTDTQYF.